This TCR beta chain is from a study of shared clonotypes between healthy human individuals. Sequencing used immunoSEQ multiplex PCR; TCRdb keeps in-frame clones, though not all of them. In the table there are roughly 650,000 clones, almost 97% of which are singletons. V lost 5 bases and J lost 7; bases outside the gene matches: 10. Germline CDR1 is SGHVS and CDR2 is FQNEAQ. This CDR3 is 17 amino acids long. Source material: naive CD4+ T cells sorted from blood. As for subset: CD45RA+ positively selected. The sequence came from a woman aged 25 to 39 in good health. The V call is TRBV7-8, the J call TRBJ2-1; 14 bases are shared with TRBD2. CDR3 nucleotide sequence: TGTGCCAGCAGCCTATCGAAAGGACTAGCGGGAGGTAATGAGCAGTTCTTC. This translates into CASSLSKGLAGGNEQFF.